This T cell receptor beta chain came from a study of OX40 agonist ivuxolimab in advanced cancers. Study context: Cohort: about 82% men, mean age around 60, aged about 23 to 79.

Findings of the study overall: Fewer expanded clones were found on average in CD4+ than in CD8+ T cells.

Germline trimming cut 2 bases from V and 4 bases from J; bases unmatched to any gene: 5. The germline gives CDR1 PRHDT, CDR2 FYEKMQ (reference sequence). The length of the CDR3 is 16 residues. The repertoire was sequenced with immunoSEQ multiplex PCR; TCRdb's copy has only in-frame clones and lacks some. The profile shows some 100,000 clones, roughly 94% of them singletons. Of note for this clone: The antigen is unknown.

Specimen: CD4+ or CD8+ T cells sorted from blood, collected in a trial of the OX40 agonist ivuxolimab. The rearrangement uses TRBV13 and TRBJ2-3, with TRBD2 matching over 11 bases. This clonotype originated in an adult with an advanced solid tumor such as melanoma, head and neck, liver or kidney cancer. CDR3 sequence (DNA): TGTGCCAGCAGCTTACCGACTAGCGGGGCGGCAGATACGCAGTATTTT. Translation gives CASSLPTSGAADTQYF.